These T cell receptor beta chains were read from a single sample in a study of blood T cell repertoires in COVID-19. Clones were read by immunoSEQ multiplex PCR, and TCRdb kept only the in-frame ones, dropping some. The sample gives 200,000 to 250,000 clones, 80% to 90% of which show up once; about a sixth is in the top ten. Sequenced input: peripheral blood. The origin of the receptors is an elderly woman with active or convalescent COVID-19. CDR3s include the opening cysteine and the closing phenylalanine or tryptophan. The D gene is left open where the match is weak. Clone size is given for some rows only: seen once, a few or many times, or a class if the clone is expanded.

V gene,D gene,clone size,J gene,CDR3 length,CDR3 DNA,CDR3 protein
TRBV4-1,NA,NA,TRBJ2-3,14,TGCGCCAGCAGCCAAGCCCCTAGCAGGTATACGCAGTATTTT,CASSQAPSRYTQYF
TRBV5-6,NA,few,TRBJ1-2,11,TGTGCCAGCAGCCGGGGAGCTGGCTACACCTTC,CASSRGAGYTF
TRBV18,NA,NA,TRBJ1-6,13,TGTGCCAGCTCACCCACGGTAAATTCACCCCTCCACTTT,CASSPTVNSPLHF
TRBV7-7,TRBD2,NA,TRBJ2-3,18,TGTGCCAGCAGCTTGCCCACACTACTAGCGGGGATCACAGATACGCAGTATTTT,CASSLPTLLAGITDTQYF
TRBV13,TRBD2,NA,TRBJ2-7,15,TGTGCCAGCAGCCCGCTTAAGAGCGGGAGCTACGAGCAGTACTTC,CASSPLKSGSYEQYF
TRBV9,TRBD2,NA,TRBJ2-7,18,TGTGCCAGCAGCGTAGTAGTTAGGGGAGCGGGAGGGCCGGGGGAGCAGTACTTC,CASSVVVRGAGGPGEQYF
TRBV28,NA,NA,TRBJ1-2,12,TGTGCCAGCAACAGGGCGGGCTATGGCTACACCTTC,CASNRAGYGYTF
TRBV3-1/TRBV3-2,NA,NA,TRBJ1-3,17,TGTGCCAGCAGCCGAGTTTTGAGATTGAACTCTGGAAACACCATATATTTT,CASSRVLRLNSGNTIYF
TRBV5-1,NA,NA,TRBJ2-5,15,TGCGCCAGCAGCGGGGCCTCTGGGGCAGCAGAGACCCAGTACTTC,CASSGASGAAETQYF
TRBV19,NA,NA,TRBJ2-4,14,TGTGCCAGTAGTATAACTGGAGCCAAAAACATTCAGTACTTC,CASSITGAKNIQYF
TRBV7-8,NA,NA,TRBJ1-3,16,TGTGCCAGCAGCTTAGACAGGAGAAGCTCTGGAAACACCATATATTTT,CASSLDRRSSGNTIYF
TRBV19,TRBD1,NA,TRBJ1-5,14,TGTGCCAGTAGTATAGGACAGGGCGTTCAGCCCCAGCATTTT,CASSIGQGVQPQHF
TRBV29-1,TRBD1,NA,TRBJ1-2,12,TGCAGCGGGGGACAGGGAGACTATGGCTACACCTTC,CSGGQGDYGYTF
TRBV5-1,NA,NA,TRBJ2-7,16,TGCGCCAGCAGCGTAGGATCGGGACTGGGCAGCTACGAGCAGTACTTC,CASSVGSGLGSYEQYF
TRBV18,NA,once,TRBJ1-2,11,TGTGCCAGCTCACCAGTAGAGGGCCGAAACTTC,CASSPVEGRNF
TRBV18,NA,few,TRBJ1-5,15,TGTGCCAGCTCACGAGACAGGCCAGACCATCAGCCCCAGCATTTT,CASSRDRPDHQPQHF
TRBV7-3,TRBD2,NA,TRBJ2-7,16,TGTGCCAGCAGCATGGCGGGGGGGCGCAATCCCTACGAGCAGTACTTC,CASSMAGGRNPYEQYF
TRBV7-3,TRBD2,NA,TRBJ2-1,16,TGTGCCAGCAGCTTAAGTTCAGCGGGAGGGGGATTTGAGCAGTTCTTC,CASSLSSAGGGFEQFF
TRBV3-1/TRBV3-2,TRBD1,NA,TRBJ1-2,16,TGTGCCAGCAGCCAGACCGGGACAGGGTTAAACTATGGCTACACCTTC,CASSQTGTGLNYGYTF
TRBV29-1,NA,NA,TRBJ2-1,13,TGCAGCGTTGAGGTGAAGTTAGATTCTGAGCAGTTCTTC,CSVEVKLDSEQFF
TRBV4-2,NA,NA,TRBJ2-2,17,TGTGCCAGCAGCCAAGCTGCCAGGGGACCTGTGAACGGGGAGCTGTTTTTT,CASSQAARGPVNGELFF
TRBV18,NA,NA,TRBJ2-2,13,TGTGCCAGCTCACCACCACAACGGGAGCAGCTGTTTTTT,CASSPPQREQLFF
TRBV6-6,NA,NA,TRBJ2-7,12,TGTGCCAGCAGGGCACCCGCCTACGAGCAGTACTTC,CASRAPAYEQYF
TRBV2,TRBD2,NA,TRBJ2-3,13,TGTGCCAGCCAAAGGACTAGCGGGGATACGCAGTATTTT,CASQRTSGDTQYF
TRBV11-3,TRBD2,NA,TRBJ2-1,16,TGTGCCAGCAGCTTAGATCTGCTAGCGGGGTACAATGAGCAGTTCTTC,CASSLDLLAGYNEQFF
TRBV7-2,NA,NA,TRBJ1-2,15,TGTGCCAGCAGCTTAGAGGTCAGGGGAGACTATGGCTACACCTTC,CASSLEVRGDYGYTF
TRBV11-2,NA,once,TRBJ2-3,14,TGTGCCAGCAGCTTGGCTCCTAGCACAGATACGCAGTATTTT,CASSLAPSTDTQYF
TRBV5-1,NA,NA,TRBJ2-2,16,TGCGCCAGCAGCTCCTTAGGGCGGGGGAACACCGGGGAGCTGTTTTTT,CASSSLGRGNTGELFF
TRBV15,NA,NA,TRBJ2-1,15,TGTGCCACCAGCAGAGAGCCCCGGACATTAGGTGAGCAGTTCTTC,CATSREPRTLGEQFF
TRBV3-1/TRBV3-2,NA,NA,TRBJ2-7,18,TGTGCCAGCAGCCAAGAGTCGGGGACTCCCTCTAGGATTGGCGAGCAGTACTTC,CASSQESGTPSRIGEQYF
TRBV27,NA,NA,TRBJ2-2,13,TGTGCCAGCAGTTTGACATTCACCGGGGAGCTGTTTTTT,CASSLTFTGELFF
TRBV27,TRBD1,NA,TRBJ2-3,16,TGTGCCAGCAGTACGAAGACAGGGGGTTACACAGATACGCAGTATTTT,CASSTKTGGYTDTQYF
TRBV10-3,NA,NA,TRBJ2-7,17,TGTGCCATCAGTGGGGCCGTCATGGCGGGGGCCTCCTACGAGCAGTACTTC,CAISGAVMAGASYEQYF
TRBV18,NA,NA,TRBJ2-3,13,TGTGCCAGCTCACCAGTTGTAGAAGATACGCAGTATTTT,CASSPVVEDTQYF
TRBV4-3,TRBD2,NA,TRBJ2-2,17,TGCGCCAGCAGCCGAACTAGCGGGGGGGCCGACACCGGGGAGCTGTTTTTT,CASSRTSGGADTGELFF
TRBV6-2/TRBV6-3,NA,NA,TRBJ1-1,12,TGTGCCAGCAGTTACGGGGGCCGGGGAGCTTTCTTT,CASSYGGRGAFF
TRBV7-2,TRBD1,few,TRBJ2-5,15,TGTGCCAGCAGCTTAGCGGGACAGGAACTTGCGACCCAGTACTTC,CASSLAGQELATQYF
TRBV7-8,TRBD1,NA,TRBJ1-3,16,TGTGCCAGCAGCACAGGACAGGCGAACTCTGGAAACACCATATATTTT,CASSTGQANSGNTIYF
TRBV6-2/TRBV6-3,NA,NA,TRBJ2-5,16,NA,CASSTSDRGIQETQYF
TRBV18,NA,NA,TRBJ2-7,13,TGTGCCAGCTCACCAAAAGGGGATAGGGAGCAGTACTTC,CASSPKGDREQYF
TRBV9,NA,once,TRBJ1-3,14,TGTGCCAGCAACGGGCAGGGCTCTGGAAACACCATATATTTT,CASNGQGSGNTIYF
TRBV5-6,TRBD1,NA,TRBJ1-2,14,TGTGCCAGCAGCTCGGGACAGCTTACCGGGGGCTACACCTTC,CASSSGQLTGGYTF
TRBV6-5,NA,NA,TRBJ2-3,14,TGTGCCAGCAGAAATTCTGGGGGGACAGATACGCAGTATTTT,CASRNSGGTDTQYF
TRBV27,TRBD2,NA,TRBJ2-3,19,TGTGCCAGCACCCACTTGACTAGCGGGGGACCTCCTAGCACAGATACGCAGTATTTT,CASTHLTSGGPPSTDTQYF
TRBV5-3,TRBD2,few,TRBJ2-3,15,TGTGCCAGAAGCTTGGCGGGACTAGCGGCAGATACGCAGTATTTT,CARSLAGLAADTQYF
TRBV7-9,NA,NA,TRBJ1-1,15,TGTGCCAGCAGCTCGTACGACGGTGGGAGGACTGAAGCTTTCTTT,CASSSYDGGRTEAFF
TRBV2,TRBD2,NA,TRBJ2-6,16,TGTGCCAGCAGTGAGCGCGGGGGTCCTGGGGCCAACGTCCTGACTTTC,CASSERGGPGANVLTF
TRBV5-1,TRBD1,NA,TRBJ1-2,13,TGCGCCAGCAGCTTGGAGGGGGCGGGCGGCTACACCTTC,CASSLEGAGGYTF
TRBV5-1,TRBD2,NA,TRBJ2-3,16,TGCGCCAGCAGCCGGGGACTAGCGGGAGAATTAGATACGCAGTATTTT,CASSRGLAGELDTQYF
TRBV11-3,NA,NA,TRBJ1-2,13,TGTGCCAGCACTCCACGGGGGAACTATGGCTACACCTTC,CASTPRGNYGYTF